This T cell receptor (beta chain) was captured by sequencing in a study of cytomegalovirus exposure and HLA in healthy donors. Study results and limitations: Later analysis identified a missense DCLRE1C variant that was linked to TCR beta V- and J-gene trimming. TCR beta chains numbering roughly 150 were designated cytomegalovirus-associated. Earlier results showed most TCR beta V segments being productive about 87% or about 30% of the time.

As to this clone: Its specificity is unknown.

Vbeta (60) and Jbeta (13) primers were used in the PCR. The protocol was immunoSEQ multiplex PCR, while the TCRdb copy is restricted to in-frame clones and leaves out a portion. The profile shows about 140,000 clones, almost 85% of them singletons. This TCR was recovered from a man aged 25 to 40 in good health and CMV-seropositive. Sequencing was done on a sample of PBMCs.

CDR3 nucleotides: TGCGCCAGCAGCTTAGGGGCCCCGACAGGGGGGCAGGAGCAGTACTTC. Amino acids: CASSLGAPTGGQEQYF. The chain combines TRBV5-1 with TRBJ2-7; 9 positions match TRBD1. Germline CDR1 SGHRS, CDR2 YFSETQ. The CDR3 runs 16 residues. The V gene end was trimmed by 2 bases and the J gene end by 7 bases; junction bases not matched to a gene: 13.